This record covers a single T cell receptor beta chain. What it binds is not known. The sample is drawn from a study of T cell responses to AZD1222 COVID-19 vaccine. General study results and limits: Spike as a whole was targeted by vaccine-associated CD4 TCRs, dominant at 160-218 and 743-854. Only six AZD1222 recipients tested seropositive at baseline. Nearly half of spike-specific TCRs reportedly go after variant regions that carry no mutations. Most donors were white British, females outnumbered males, and clonal diversity was possibly underestimated.

Using immunoSEQ multiplex PCR, the repertoire was profiled, and TCRdb retains in-frame clones only, with some absent. The profile shows just over 150,000 clones, over 80% of them singletons. The V and J ends lost 6 bases and 0 bases respectively, with 6 bases between them. The CDR3 runs 14 residues. The sequence was collected from an adult who received the AZD1222 COVID-19 vaccine. J is TRBJ2-6 and V is TRBV23-1; D is unclear. TRBV23-1 belongs to the ORF category, with a function that is uncertain. The sample consisted of peripheral blood, taken 28 days after the second AZD1222 dose. Here the CDR3 DNA reads TGCGCCAGCAGCAAGATCTCTGGGGCCAACGTCCTGACTTTC. As protein: CASSKISGANVLTF.